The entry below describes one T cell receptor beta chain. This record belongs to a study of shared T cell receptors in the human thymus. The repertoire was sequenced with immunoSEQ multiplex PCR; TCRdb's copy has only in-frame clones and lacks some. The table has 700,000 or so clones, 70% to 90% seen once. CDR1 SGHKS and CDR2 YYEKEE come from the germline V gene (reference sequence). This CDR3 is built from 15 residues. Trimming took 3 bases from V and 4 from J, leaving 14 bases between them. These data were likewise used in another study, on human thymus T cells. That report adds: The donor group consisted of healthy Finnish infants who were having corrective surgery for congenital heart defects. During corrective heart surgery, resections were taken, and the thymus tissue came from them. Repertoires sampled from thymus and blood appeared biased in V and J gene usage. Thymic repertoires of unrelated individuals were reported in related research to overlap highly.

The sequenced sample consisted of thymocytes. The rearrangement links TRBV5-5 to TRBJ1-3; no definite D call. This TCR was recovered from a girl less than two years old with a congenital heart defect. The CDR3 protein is CASSYLTDFGNTIYF. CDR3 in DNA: TGTGCCAGCAGCTATCTAACGGACTTCGGAAACACCATATATTTT.